These 21 T cell receptor beta chains came from one sample sequenced in a study of CD8 T cells in Susac syndrome. RNA was extracted with the RNeasy kit, and a quantity of roughly 0.5 to 1 ug was reverse transcribed using random hexamers. TCRdb redid the calling of the immunoSEQ multiplex PCR reads with MiXCR, one entry per CDR3 protein. The sample includes some 120,000 distinct CDR3 sequences, roughly 96% seen only once; the top ten take more than 0.095%. Sequencing was done on a sample of CD4+ T cells from PBMCs. These receptor sequences come from a human donor in good health.

The rearrangement links TRBV4-1 to TRBJ2-3, with no clear D. CDR3 length: 14 residues. Germline loops: CDR1 MGHRA, CDR2 YSYEKL. The germline V and J ends were trimmed by 4 bases and 1 base, with 9 bases remaining between them. The CDR3 nucleotides are TGCGCCAGCAGCCGAGTTAGGGGCACAGATACGCAGTATTTT. Protein product: CASSRVRGTDTQYF.

This chain joins TRBV12-3 or TRBV12-4 and TRBJ2-7; 7 nucleotides line up with TRBD2. J lost 4 bases, V lost 4 bases, and 7 bases had no gene match. The CDR3 totals 14 residues. DNA for the CDR3: TGTGCCAGCAGTTCTTGGGCGGGAGCGTACGAGCAGTACTTC. Amino acid sequence: CASSSWAGAYEQYF.

V and J are TRBV6-5 and TRBJ1-5; 7 bases align to TRBD1. CDR1 and CDR2 (germline): MNHEY, SVGAGI. The CDR3 has 15 residues. The trim removed 5 bases at V and 2 bases at J, leaving 6 bases unmatched. CDR3 DNA: TGTGCCAGCAGTACCACAGGGGAAGGCAATCAGCCCCAGCATTTT. As protein: CASSTTGEGNQPQHF.

This rearrangement joins TRBV7-9 to TRBJ2-1; D unresolved. CDR1 SEHNR and CDR2 FQNEAQ come from the germline V gene (reference sequence). The CDR3 covers 12 residues. Trimming stripped 2 bases from V and 6 bases from J, with 5 bases between. CDR3 coding DNA: TGTGCCAGCAGCTTACCCAGCAATGAGCAGTTCTTC. Translated: CASSLPSNEQFF.

This rearrangement joins TRBV29-1 to TRBJ2-6; D not resolved. The germline V and J ends were trimmed by 6 bases and 0 bases, with 9 bases remaining between them. This CDR3 is built from 14 residues. The germline gives CDR1 SQVTM, CDR2 ANQGSEA. The CDR3 here is CSVPIYSGANVLTF. As DNA, the CDR3 is TGCAGCGTGCCGATCTACTCTGGGGCCAACGTCCTGACTTTC.

The chain couples TRBV5-1 to TRBJ1-5; 8 nucleotides match TRBD1. The CDR3 is 17 amino acids. Germline trimming cut 0 bases from V and 2 bases from J; bases unmatched to any gene: 7. From germline, CDR1 is SGHRS and CDR2 YFSETQ. In DNA form, the CDR3 reads TGCGCCAGCAGCTTGGTACCGGTGACAGGGGGCAATCAGCCCCAGCATTTT. Translating gives CASSLVPVTGGNQPQHF.

The chain employs TRBV24-1 and TRBJ2-1; 7 nucleotides line up with TRBD2. The germline V gene has CDR1 KGHDR and CDR2 SFDVKD. The CDR3 is 14 amino acids. V dropped 6 bases and J dropped 5; count of bases not matched to a gene: 6. This CDR3 is CATSLGTINNEQFF. The CDR3 nucleotides read TGTGCCACCAGTCTCGGGACTATTAACAATGAGCAGTTCTTC.

This rearrangement joins TRBV5-1 to TRBJ2-5; 7 nucleotides match TRBD2. Germline trimming cut 4 bases from V and 7 bases from J; bases unmatched to any gene: 7. Germline V gives CDR1 SGHRS, CDR2 YFSETQ. The CDR3 consists of 13 residues. CDR3 DNA: TGCGCCAGCAGCCTCGACTCGGGGGGGACCCAGTACTTC. As protein: CASSLDSGGTQYF.

The rearrangement links TRBV2 to TRBJ2-4; D might be TRBD1 (6 bases). Germline lookup yields CDR1 SNHLY and CDR2 FYNNEI. The CDR3 is 14 residues long. The V and J ends lost 9 bases and 0 bases respectively, with 12 bases between them. In DNA form, the CDR3 reads TGTGCCAGTTCCCTGGACAGAGCCAAAAACATTCAGTACTTC. This sequence encodes CASSLDRAKNIQYF.

With respect to this clonotype: Its ends do not fully match the called genes, so a read error is possible. V gene TRBV12-3 or TRBV12-4 combines with J gene TRBJ2-4; TRBD1 aligns across 9 bases. The CDR3 covers 15 residues. This CDR3 reads CASRSLTGGLGNPHF. The CDR3 DNA reads TGTGCCAGCCGTTCTTTGACAGGGGGATTAGGTAACCCACACTTC.

V usage is TRBV20-1 and J usage is TRBJ2-1; D is possibly TRBD1 (6 bases). Trimming stripped 4 bases from V and 3 bases from J, with 13 bases between. The CDR3 consists of 14 residues. CDR1 is DFQATT, CDR2 SNEGSKA, per germline (reference sequence). The CDR3 protein is CSAKAGVNYNEQFF. The CDR3 nucleotides are TGCAGTGCTAAGGCAGGGGTCAACTACAATGAGCAGTTCTTC.

This clonotype was found once. This chain links TRBV5-1 with TRBJ1-1; D is possibly TRBD1 (6 bases). The V end was cut by 0 bases, the J end by 8 bases, with 11 bases between. CDR3 length: 13 residues. Germline values: CDR1 SGHRS, CDR2 YFSETQ. CDR3 in DNA: TGCGCCAGCAGCTTGGCTCGCGACAGGGAAGCTTTCTTT. It translates to CASSLARDREAFF.

In its sample, this clonotype was seen a few times. The chain employs TRBV6-1 and TRBJ2-5, with 10 bases identical to TRBD2. J gave up 3 bases and V 5 bases, and 3 bases lay outside the gene matches. CDR1 and CDR2 from the germline V gene are MNHNS and SASEGT. The CDR3 is 14 amino acids. CDR3 DNA sequence: TGTGCCAGCAGTCTTCTAGCGGGAGAAGAGACCCAGTACTTC. Its translation: CASSLLAGEETQYF.

This CDR3 reads CASSPGTSPTQETQYF. In DNA form, the CDR3 reads TGTGCCAGCAGTCCCGGGACTAGCCCGACGCAAGAGACCCAGTACTTC. The rearrangement uses TRBV2 and TRBJ2-5; TRBD2 matches at 9 bases. The CDR3 spans 16 residues. J gave up 2 bases and V 5 bases, and 9 bases lay outside the gene matches. The germline CDR1 and CDR2 sequences are SNHLY and FYNNEI.

V and J are TRBV12-3 or TRBV12-4 and TRBJ2-7; D is perhaps TRBD1 (5 bases). Trimming removed 3 bases from V and 3 bases from J, with 9 bases in between. The CDR3 totals 13 residues. The CDR3 here is CASSLAGFYEQYF. CDR3 bases: TGTGCCAGCAGTTTGGCAGGGTTCTACGAGCAGTACTTC.

The rearrangement links TRBV12-3 or TRBV12-4 to TRBJ1-2; TRBD1 might be the D (6 bases). The CDR3 has 13 amino acids. Trimming stripped 5 bases from V and 6 bases from J, with 13 bases between. The CDR3 loop is CASSPDRSHGYTF. In nucleotides, the CDR3 is TGTGCCAGCAGTCCCGACAGGAGCCATGGCTACACCTTC.

In this sample, this clonotype turned up once. V gene TRBV20-1 combines with J gene TRBJ1-4; TRBD1 is a possible D gene (6 bases). With 6 bases removed from V and 8 bases from J, the gap between germline ends came to 19 bases. The germline V gene encodes CDR1 DFQATT and CDR2 SNEGSKA (reference sequence). The CDR3 sequence is 14 residues long. DNA for the CDR3: TGCAGTGCGCGGGGGGACATCGGAAGGGAAAAACTGTTTTTT. Translating it yields CSARGDIGREKLFF.

The V gene is TRBV7-9, the J gene TRBJ2-6; D gene ambiguous. Germline V gene sequence: CDR1 SEHNR, CDR2 FQNEAQ (reference sequence). This CDR3 spans 16 amino acids. Trimming pared 0 bases from V and 2 bases from J, leaving 8 bases between. This CDR3 is CASSLAWGTGANVLTF. The CDR3 nucleotides are TGTGCCAGCAGCTTAGCATGGGGAACTGGGGCCAACGTCCTGACTTTC.

V is TRBV7-2 and J is TRBJ2-3; 10 bases are a match to TRBD2. Unmatched junction bases numbered 2, after V lost 1 base and J lost 1 base. Germline-derived CDR1 and CDR2 are SGHTA and FQGNSA. This CDR3 has 16 amino acids. CDR3: CASSLGGLAGTDTQYF. The CDR3 DNA follows: TGTGCCAGCAGCTTAGGTGGACTAGCGGGCACAGATACGCAGTATTTT. The variable domain in full, with the rest retrieved from reference TRBV7-2 and TRBJ2-3, is GAGVSQSPSNKVTEKGKDVELRCDPISGHTALYWYRQSLGQGLEFLIYFQGNSAPDKSGLPSDRFSAERTGGSVSTLTIQRTQQEDSAVYLCASSLGGLAGTDTQYFGPGTRLTVL.

The chain links TRBV3-1 to TRBJ2-7; 8 bases align to TRBD2. Germline V gives CDR1 LGHDT, CDR2 YNNKEL (reference sequence). The CDR3 runs to 14 residues. V was pared by 8 bases and J by 2 bases, with 8 bases of the junction left unmatched. The CDR3 loop is CASSRLANPYEQYF. In nucleotides, the CDR3 is TGTGCCAGCTCTCGACTAGCGAACCCCTACGAGCAGTACTTC.

V and J are TRBV15 and TRBJ2-6, with D possibly matching TRBD1 (6 bases). Germline CDR1 and CDR2: LNHNV and YYDKDF (reference sequence). Deletions cut 0 bases from V and 1 base from J, with 10 bases between. This CDR3 region has 17 residues. The DNA for the CDR3 is TGTGCCACCAGCAGAGAGGGAACAGGGTCTGGGGCCAACGTCCTGACTTTC. This sequence encodes CATSREGTGSGANVLTF.